The 19 T cell receptor beta chains below all came from one sample that was sequenced in a study of Graves' ophthalmopathy and Graves' hyperthyroidism. Amplification of TCR beta CDR3 regions used RNA transcripts. The first round was an RT-PCR with HTBI primers, and the second round was a multiplex PCR. Via MiXCR, TCRdb re-called the multiplex PCR reads, giving one row per CDR3 protein. Of about 48,000 distinct CDR3 sequences in the sample, around 48% were seen once. Sequenced sample: peripheral blood. Receptors were obtained from an adult man with Graves' ophthalmopathy.

This clonotype was picked up a small number of times. V is TRBV24-1 and J is TRBJ1-2; TRBD1 matches at 9 bases. The CDR3 length is 16 residues. The V gene's germline CDR1 is KGHDR and CDR2 SFDVKD. V shed 10 bases and J 9 bases; nucleotides not matched to a gene: 20. CDR3 bases: TGTGCCACACGAAACCCAGGGACAGGGCCTTCTATTTGCTACACCTTC. This encodes CATRNPGTGPSICYTF.

About this clonotype itself: A junction end diverges from the germline sequence, so it may reflect a read error. The CDR3, as DNA: TGCGCCATCAGCCAACCCAGGGGACAGGGAAATTCACCCCTCTACTTT. Translation gives CAISQPRGQGNSPLYF. This rearrangement joins TRBV7-9 to TRBJ1-6; TRBD1 aligns across 9 bases. Germline V gives CDR1 SEHNR, CDR2 FQNEAQ (reference sequence). The CDR3 extends over 16 amino acids.

V gene TRBV7-9 combines with J gene TRBJ1-4, with 9 positions matching TRBD1. The J segment lost 6 bases and the V segment lost 5 bases, leaving 4 bases of the junction unmatched. The germline V gene encodes CDR1 SEHNR and CDR2 FQNEAQ (reference sequence). This CDR3 spans 14 amino acids. The DNA of the CDR3 is TGTGCCAGCAGCCCGCGGACAGGGGATGAAAAACTGTTTTTT. Translating it yields CASSPRTGDEKLFF.

This clonotype has a handful of counts. The chain links TRBV10-3 to TRBJ2-1; 7 positions match TRBD2. CDR1 is ENHRY, CDR2 SYGVKD, per germline. V dropped 7 bases and J dropped 0; count of bases not matched to a gene: 6. The CDR3 is 15 residues long. The CDR3 bases are TGTGCCATCAAGCCCGGGACTACCTCCTACAATGAGCAGTTCTTC. It is translated as CAIKPGTTSYNEQFF.

In its sample, this clonotype was seen many times. The J gene is TRBJ2-1, the V gene TRBV19; D is possibly TRBD2 (6 bases). Trimming removed 10 bases from V and 1 base from J, with 14 bases in between. The CDR3 runs to 14 residues. The germline CDR1 and CDR2 sequences are LNHDA and SQIVND (reference sequence). The CDR3 reads CATSVVLSYNEQFF. The CDR3 nucleotides are TGTGCCACTAGCGTTGTATTATCCTACAATGAGCAGTTCTTC.

The chain recombines TRBV7-6 with TRBJ1-3; 12 bases are shared with TRBD1. This CDR3 is built from 15 residues. The trim removed 4 bases at V and 6 bases at J, leaving 4 bases unmatched. Germline V gene sequence: CDR1 SGHVS, CDR2 FNYEAQ. The DNA for the CDR3 is TGTGCCAGCAGCTCTCGGGACAGGGGGCAAAACACCATATATTTT. Protein: CASSSRDRGQNTIYF.

The chain is built from TRBV3-1 and TRBJ1-4; 9 nucleotides agree with TRBD1. Per germline, CDR1 LGHDT and CDR2 YNNKEL (reference sequence). The CDR3 has 15 residues. V gave up 3 bases and J gave up 3 bases; unmatched junction bases: 2. CDR3 in amino acids: CASSQRQGANEKLFF. The CDR3 DNA follows: TGTGCCAGCAGCCAGAGACAGGGGGCTAATGAAAAACTGTTTTTT.

The chain recombines TRBV12-3 or TRBV12-4 with TRBJ2-1; TRBD2 agrees at 14 bases. This CDR3 is built from 13 residues. Trimming took 6 bases from V and 8 from J; bases not matched to a gene: 0. CDR3 DNA: TGTGCCAGCAGGGGACTAGCGGGAGATGAGCAGTTCTTC. Protein sequence: CASRGLAGDEQFF.

The chain links TRBV9 to TRBJ2-4, with D hard to call. V was pared by 1 base and J by 0 bases, with 8 bases between. This CDR3 is built from 15 residues. CDR1 is SGDLS, CDR2 YYNGEE, per germline. CDR3 nucleotides: TGTGCCAGCAGCGTAACCCTTCTAGCCAAAAACATTCAGTACTTC. It encodes CASSVTLLAKNIQYF.

This clonotype was picked up many times. The chain employs TRBV29-1 and TRBJ1-1, with D uncertain. The CDR3 has 12 amino acids. Germline CDR1 SQVTM, CDR2 ANQGSEA. V gave up 7 bases and J gave up 1 base, with 10 bases separating them. The CDR3 DNA reads as TGCAGCGCCTACATTGGGAACACTGAAGCTTTCTTT. This gives the protein CSAYIGNTEAFF.

J is TRBJ2-1 and V is TRBV5-1, with D unclear. The CDR3 sequence is 13 residues long. CDR1 and CDR2 (germline): SGHRS, YFSETQ. V dropped 0 bases and J dropped 6 bases, with 7 bases sitting between them. CDR3 protein: CASSLAVVNEQFF. The DNA of the CDR3 is TGCGCCAGCAGCTTGGCCGTGGTCAATGAGCAGTTCTTC.

The rearrangement joins TRBV20-1 to TRBJ2-7; the D gene is possibly TRBD2 (5 bases). The CDR3 sequence is 13 residues long. Trimming left V 6 bases short and J 2 bases short, with 14 bases between. Germline CDR1 and CDR2: DFQATT and SNEGSKA (reference sequence). Written as DNA, the CDR3 is TGCAGTGCCGAGGAGGAGGCCCCCTACGAGCAGTACTTC. Its translation: CSAEEEAPYEQYF.

This clonotype was counted ten times or more. The gene calls are TRBV20-1 and TRBJ2-3; 8 bases are shared with TRBD2. This CDR3 has 15 residues. The germline V gene has CDR1 DFQATT and CDR2 SNEGSKA (reference sequence). The V and J ends lost 3 bases and 3 bases, in that order; junction bases with no gene match: 8. In DNA form, the CDR3 reads TGCAGTGCTAGGGAAAGCGGGGGCACTACAGATACGCAGTATTTT. It specifies CSARESGGTTDTQYF.

Remarks on this clonotype: One end of the junction fails to match germline, which may point to a read error. This chain joins TRBV24-1 and TRBJ2-3, with 12 positions matching TRBD2. Germline CDR1 and CDR2: KGHDR and SFDVKD. The CDR3 has 19 amino acids. The CDR3 is CASSSKRLAGEGSTDTQYF. CDR3 in DNA: TGTGCCAGCAGTTCCAAAAGACTAGCGGGGGAAGGGAGCACAGATACGCAGTATTTT.

This clonotype showed up many times. The CDR3 loop is CASSGTSGSTPSTDTQYF. DNA of the CDR3: TGTGCCAGTAGTGGCACTAGCGGGAGCACCCCTAGCACAGATACGCAGTATTTT. This chain links TRBV19 with TRBJ2-3; 11 bases fit TRBD2. The length of the CDR3 is 18 residues. V was clipped by 5 bases and J by 0 bases; unmatched bases: 10. Germline values: CDR1 LNHDA, CDR2 SQIVND (reference sequence). Drawing the rest from reference TRBV19 and TRBJ2-3, the complete variable domain is DGGITQSPKYLFRKEGQNVTLSCEQNLNHDAMYWYRQDPGQGLRLIYYSQIVNDFQKGDIAEGYSVSREKKESFPLTVTSAQKNPTAFYLCASSGTSGSTPSTDTQYFGPGTRLTVL.

This clonotype was seen at least ten times. The chain is built from TRBV12-3 or TRBV12-4 and TRBJ2-2; D gene unclear. V was shortened by 3 bases and J by 6 bases, with 8 bases between the two germline ends. This CDR3 comprises 13 residues. This CDR3 reads CASSFLGPGELFF. CDR3 DNA sequence: TGTGCCAGCAGTTTTTTGGGTCCCGGGGAGCTGTTTTTT.

This clonotype was seen repeatedly, ten times or more. V and J are TRBV28 and TRBJ2-5; the match to TRBD2 covers 11 bases. The CDR3 consists of 14 residues. The ends lost 4 bases at V and 2 bases at J; junction bases unmatched: 0. Germline V gene data show CDR1 as MDHEN and CDR2 as SYDVKM. The CDR3 is CASSSSGGQETQYF. The CDR3 DNA is TGTGCCAGCAGTTCTAGCGGGGGGCAAGAGACCCAGTACTTC.

The rearrangement uses TRBV19 and TRBJ2-3; 9 bases align to TRBD2. The J segment lost 6 bases and the V segment lost 3 bases, leaving 4 bases of the junction unmatched. Germline lookup yields CDR1 LNHDA and CDR2 SQIVND (reference sequence). There are 14 residues in the CDR3. This CDR3 is CASSMGTSGDTQYF. In DNA, the CDR3 is TGTGCCAGTAGTATGGGAACTAGCGGGGATACGCAGTATTTT.

Ten or more counts support this clonotype. V is TRBV5-8 and J is TRBJ1-6; D gene uncertain. Germline V gene data show CDR1 as SGHTS and CDR2 as YDEGEE. Trimming stripped 4 bases from V and 7 bases from J, with 9 bases between. CDR3 length: 13 residues. The CDR3 sequence: CASSLGRNSPLHF. The CDR3 DNA is TGTGCCAGCAGCCTGGGTCGGAATTCACCCCTCCACTTT.